The sequence of this T cell receptor beta chain was determined in a study of blood T cell repertoires in COVID-19. Per the study methods: How many nucleated cells were present was estimated from reference gene primer amplification. Here immunoSEQ multiplex PCR was the method, and the copy in TCRdb shows in-frame clones only, minus some. V and J calls and clone size are copied from that table; D and trimming were computed from the DNA. The sample yields roughly 70,000 clones, 76% seen once. Germline V CDR1 and CDR2: MDHEN, SYDVKM. V lost 4 bases, J lost 2 bases, and 19 bases lay in between. CDR3 length equals 17 residues. This clone has a handful of counts.

The sequence derives from a man in his 60s with COVID-19, enrolled during active disease. The chain has TRBV28 and TRBJ2-3; D might be TRBD2 (6 bases). Input material: peripheral blood. CDR3 region: CASSSTAGASATDTQYF. CDR3 nucleotide sequence: TGTGCCAGCAGTTCCACGGCCGGGGCTAGCGCCACAGATACGCAGTATTTT.